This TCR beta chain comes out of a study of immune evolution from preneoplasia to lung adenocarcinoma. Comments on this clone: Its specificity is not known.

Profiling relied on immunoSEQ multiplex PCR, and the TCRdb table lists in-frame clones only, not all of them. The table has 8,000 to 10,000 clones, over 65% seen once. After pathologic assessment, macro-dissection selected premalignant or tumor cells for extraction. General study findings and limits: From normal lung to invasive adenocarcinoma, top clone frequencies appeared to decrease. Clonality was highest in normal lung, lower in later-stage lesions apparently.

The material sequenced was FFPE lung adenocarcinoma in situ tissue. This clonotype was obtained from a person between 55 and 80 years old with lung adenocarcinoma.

CDR3 sequence: CASSATGMNTGELFF. The CDR3 bases are TGTGCCAGTAGTGCGACAGGGATGAACACCGGGGAGCTGTTTTTT. This rearrangement joins TRBV19 to TRBJ2-2; 7 bases agree with TRBD1. Per the germline V gene, CDR1 is LNHDA and CDR2 is SQIVND (reference sequence). The junction had 4 bases not matched to a gene; V was cut back by 5 bases and J by 1 base. The CDR3 spans 15 residues. Variable domain in full (rest from reference TRBV19 and TRBJ2-2): DGGITQSPKYLFRKEGQNVTLSCEQNLNHDAMYWYRQDPGQGLRLIYYSQIVNDFQKGDIAEGYSVSREKKESFPLTVTSAQKNPTAFYLCASSATGMNTGELFFGEGSRLTVL.